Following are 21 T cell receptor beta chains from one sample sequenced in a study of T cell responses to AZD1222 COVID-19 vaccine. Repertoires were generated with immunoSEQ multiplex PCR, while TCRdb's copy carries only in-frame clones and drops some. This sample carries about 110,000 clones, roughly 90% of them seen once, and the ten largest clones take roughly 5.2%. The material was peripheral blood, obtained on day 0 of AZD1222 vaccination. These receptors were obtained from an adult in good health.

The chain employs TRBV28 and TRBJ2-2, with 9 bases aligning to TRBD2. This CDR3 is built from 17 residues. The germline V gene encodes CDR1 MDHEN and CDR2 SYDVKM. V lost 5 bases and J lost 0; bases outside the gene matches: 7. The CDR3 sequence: CASSPSGLAPNTGELFF. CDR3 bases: TGTGCCAGCAGTCCGTCCGGACTAGCGCCGAACACCGGGGAGCTGTTTTTT.

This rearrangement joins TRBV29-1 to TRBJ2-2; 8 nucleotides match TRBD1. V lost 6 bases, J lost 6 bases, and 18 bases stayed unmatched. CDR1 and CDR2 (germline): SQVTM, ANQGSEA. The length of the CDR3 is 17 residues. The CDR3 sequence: CSVDMGRTGRYAGELFF. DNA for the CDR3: TGCAGCGTGGACATGGGTAGGACAGGGAGGTACGCCGGGGAGCTGTTTTTT.

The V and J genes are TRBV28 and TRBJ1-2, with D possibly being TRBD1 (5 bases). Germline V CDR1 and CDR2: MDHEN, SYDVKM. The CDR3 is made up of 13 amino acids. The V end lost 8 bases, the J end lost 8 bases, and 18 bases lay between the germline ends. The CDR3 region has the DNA TGTGCCAGCCGGGGAAGGGGAGGACGGGGCTACACCTTC. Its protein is CASRGRGGRGYTF.

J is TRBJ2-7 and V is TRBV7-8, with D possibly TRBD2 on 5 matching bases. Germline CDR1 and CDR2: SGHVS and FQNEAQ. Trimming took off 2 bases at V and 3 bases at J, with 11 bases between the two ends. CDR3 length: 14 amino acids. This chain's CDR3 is CASSLRGLYYEQYF. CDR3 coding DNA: TGTGCCAGCAGCTTACGAGGGTTGTACTACGAGCAGTACTTC.

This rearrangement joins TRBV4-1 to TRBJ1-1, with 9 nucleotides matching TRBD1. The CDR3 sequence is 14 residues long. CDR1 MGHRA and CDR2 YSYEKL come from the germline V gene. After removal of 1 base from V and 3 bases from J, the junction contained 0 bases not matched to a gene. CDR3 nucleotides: TGCGCCAGCAGCCAAGGGACAGGGGACACTGAAGCTTTCTTT. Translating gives CASSQGTGDTEAFF.

The CDR3 here is CASIEGRESRYNEQFF. In DNA, the CDR3 is TGTGCCAGCATTGAGGGGCGGGAGTCGAGGTACAATGAGCAGTTCTTC. The V call is TRBV6-4, the J call TRBJ2-1; TRBD2 matches 7 bases. CDR3 size: 16 residues. The ends lost 7 bases at V and 4 bases at J; junction bases unmatched: 13. CDR1 MRHNA and CDR2 SNTAGT come from the germline V gene.

The CDR3 DNA sequence: TGCGCCAGCAGTGACCTCGGACAGGGACTCTACAATGAGCAGTTCTTC. This sequence encodes CASSDLGQGLYNEQFF. This sequence joins TRBV10-2 and TRBJ2-1; 8 bases map to TRBD1. CDR1 WSHSY and CDR2 SAAADI come from the germline V gene. The CDR3 has 16 amino acids. The V and J ends lost 3 bases and 3 bases, in that order; junction bases with no gene match: 7.

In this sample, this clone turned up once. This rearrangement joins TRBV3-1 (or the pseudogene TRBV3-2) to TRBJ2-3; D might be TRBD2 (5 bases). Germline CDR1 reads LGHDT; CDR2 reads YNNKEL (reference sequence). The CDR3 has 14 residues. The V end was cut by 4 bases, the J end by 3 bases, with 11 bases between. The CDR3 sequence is CASSPRGLTDTQYF. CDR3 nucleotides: TGTGCCAGCAGCCCTCGCGGGTTGACAGATACGCAGTATTTT.

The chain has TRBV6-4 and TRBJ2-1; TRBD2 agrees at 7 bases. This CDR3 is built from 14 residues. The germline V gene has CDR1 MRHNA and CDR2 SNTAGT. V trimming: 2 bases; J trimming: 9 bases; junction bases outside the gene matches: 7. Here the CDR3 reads CASSDRGDSGEQFF. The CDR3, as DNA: TGTGCCAGCAGTGACCGGGGGGACTCGGGTGAGCAGTTCTTC.

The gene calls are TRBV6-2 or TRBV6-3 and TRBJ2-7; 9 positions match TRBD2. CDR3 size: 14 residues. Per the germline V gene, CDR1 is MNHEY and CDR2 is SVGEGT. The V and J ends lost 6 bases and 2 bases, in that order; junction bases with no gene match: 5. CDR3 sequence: CASSSAGGTYEQYF. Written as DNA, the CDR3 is TGTGCCAGCAGCTCAGCGGGAGGAACCTACGAGCAGTACTTC.

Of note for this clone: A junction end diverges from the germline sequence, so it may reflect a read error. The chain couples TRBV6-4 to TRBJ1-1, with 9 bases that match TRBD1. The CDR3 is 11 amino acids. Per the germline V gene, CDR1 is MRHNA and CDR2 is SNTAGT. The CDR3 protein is CASSDGTGIIF. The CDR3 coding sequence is TGTGCCAGCAGTGACGGGACAGGGATAATCTTT.

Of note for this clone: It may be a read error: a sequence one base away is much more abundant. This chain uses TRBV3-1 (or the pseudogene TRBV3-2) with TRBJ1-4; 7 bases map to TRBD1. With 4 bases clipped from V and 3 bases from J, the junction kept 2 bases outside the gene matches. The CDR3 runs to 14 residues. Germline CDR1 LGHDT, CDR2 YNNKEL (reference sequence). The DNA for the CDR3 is TGTGCCAGCAGCCGGGGGACAGCTAATGAAAAACTGTTTTTT. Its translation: CASSRGTANEKLFF.

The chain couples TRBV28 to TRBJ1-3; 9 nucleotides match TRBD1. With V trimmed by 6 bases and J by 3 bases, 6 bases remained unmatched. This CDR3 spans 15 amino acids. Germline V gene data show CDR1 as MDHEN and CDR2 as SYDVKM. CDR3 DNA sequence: TGTGCCAGCAGGTCACAGGGGGCGAATGGAAACACCATATATTTT. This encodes CASRSQGANGNTIYF.

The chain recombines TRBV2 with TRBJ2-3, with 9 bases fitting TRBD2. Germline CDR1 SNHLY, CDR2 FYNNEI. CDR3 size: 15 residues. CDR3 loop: CASRGGTTSTDTQYF. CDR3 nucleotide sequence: TGTGCTTCGCGGGGGGGGACTACTAGCACAGATACGCAGTATTTT.

The CDR3 loop reads CASRPRTPGEGYTF. CDR3 coding DNA: TGTGCCAGCAGACCAAGGACCCCAGGAGAGGGCTACACCTTC. The chain joins TRBV6-7 to TRBJ1-2; D gene uncertain. TRBV6-7 is filed as an ORF, its function uncertain. This CDR3 has 14 amino acids. Trimming removed 6 bases from V and 8 bases from J, with 19 bases in between.

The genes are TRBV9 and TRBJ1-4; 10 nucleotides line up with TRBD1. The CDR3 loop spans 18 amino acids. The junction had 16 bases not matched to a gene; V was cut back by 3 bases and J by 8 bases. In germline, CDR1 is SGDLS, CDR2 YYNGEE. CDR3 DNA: TGTGCCAGCAGCGCCCCTTTGACAGGGGGCGCGGCGGGCGAAAAACTGTTTTTT. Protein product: CASSAPLTGGAAGEKLFF.

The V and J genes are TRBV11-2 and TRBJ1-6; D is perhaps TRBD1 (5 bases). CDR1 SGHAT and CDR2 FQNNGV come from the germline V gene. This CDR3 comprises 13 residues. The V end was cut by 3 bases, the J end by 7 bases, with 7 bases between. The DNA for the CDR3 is TGTGCCAGCAGCTTGGGGGGGAATTCACCCCTCCACTTT. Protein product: CASSLGGNSPLHF.

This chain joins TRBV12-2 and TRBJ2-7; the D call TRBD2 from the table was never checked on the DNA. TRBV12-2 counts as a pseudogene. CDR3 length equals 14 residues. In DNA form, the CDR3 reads TGTGCAAGTCGCCCTACTAGCGGTACCTACGAGCAGTACTTC. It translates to CASRPTSGTYEQYF.

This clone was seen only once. CDR3 coding DNA: TGTGCCAGCAGCTTAGGGCCAGGGATGAACACTGAAGCTTTCTTT. Amino acid sequence: CASSLGPGMNTEAFF. V and J are TRBV11-2 and TRBJ1-1, with a tentative D call TRBD1 (5 bases). The germline V gene has CDR1 SGHAT and CDR2 FQNNGV. V lost 1 base to trimming and J lost 0 bases, with 9 bases between them. The CDR3 length is 15 residues.

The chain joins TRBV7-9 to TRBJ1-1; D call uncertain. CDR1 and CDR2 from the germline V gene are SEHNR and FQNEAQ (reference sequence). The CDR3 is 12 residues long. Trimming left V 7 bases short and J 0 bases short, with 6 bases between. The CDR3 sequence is CASTLMNTEAFF. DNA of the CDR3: TGTGCCAGCACCCTAATGAACACTGAAGCTTTCTTT.

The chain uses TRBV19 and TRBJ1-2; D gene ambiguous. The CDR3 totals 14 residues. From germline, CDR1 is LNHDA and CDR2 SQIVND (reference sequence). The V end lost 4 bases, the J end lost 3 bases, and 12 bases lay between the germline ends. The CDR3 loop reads CASSNTPEHYGYTF. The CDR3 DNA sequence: TGTGCCAGTAGTAACACCCCCGAGCACTATGGCTACACCTTC.